This is a list of T cell receptor beta chains from one sample in a study of human T cells and chemical hapten exposure. Each CDR3 protein is one row after TCRdb ran MiXCR on the RACE reads. The repertoire holds roughly 180,000 distinct CDR3 sequences, with more than 20% as singletons. Here the sequenced sample was whole blood, taken in connection with sensitization to the hapten diphenylcyclopropenone (DPC). The receptor source for this set is a woman aged 45-59 years with alopecia areata. Some clones in this sample may be carry-over from other donors' samples. CDR3s include the opening cysteine and the closing phenylalanine or tryptophan. A D gene is named only where the DNA matches it firmly. For some rows the clone size is stated as once, few or many, or as a class when expanded; others skip it.

TRBD2,TRBV12-3/TRBV12-4,TRBJ2-3,-,TGTGCCAGCAGACTAGCGAAGGATACGCAGTATTTT,CASRLAKDTQYF
-,TRBV9,TRBJ1-6,-,TGTGCCAGCAGCGTAGCTTTCAGGGACAATTCACCCCTCCACTTT,CASSVAFRDNSPLHF
TRBD1,TRBV27,TRBJ2-3,-,TGTGCCAGCAGTCCCTCGACAGGGATAGATACGCAGTATTTT,CASSPSTGIDTQYF
-,TRBV6-2/TRBV6-3,TRBJ2-1,many,TGTGCCAGCAGCTCCGCCGGCTATAACAATGAGCAGTTCTTC,CASSSAGYNNEQFF
-,TRBV2,TRBJ2-1,-,TGTGCCAGCAGTGAACTCTCGATCAATGAGCAGTTCTTC,CASSELSINEQFF
TRBD1,TRBV5-1,TRBJ1-2,-,TGCGCCAGCAGCTGGGGGACAGACTCCGAGCCCTATGGCTACACCTTC,CASSWGTDSEPYGYTF
-,TRBV25-1,TRBJ1-1,few,TGTGCCAGCAGTGGGGTGGGGATATCTGAAGCTTTCTTT,CASSGVGISEAFF
TRBD2,TRBV12-3/TRBV12-4,TRBJ2-1,few,TGTGCCAGCAGGGATAGCGGGAGTTCGAATGAGCAGTTCTTC,CASRDSGSSNEQFF
TRBD1,TRBV10-3,TRBJ2-5,-,TGTGCCATCAGACCGGACAGGGCGGGGGAGACCCAGTACTTC,CAIRPDRAGETQYF
-,TRBV4-2,TRBJ1-2,-,TGTGCCAGCAGCCAAGATTATAGGGCAGCTAACTATGGCTACACCTTC,CASSQDYRAANYGYTF